The clone carrying this T cell receptor (beta chain) occurred a few times. Its target is not known. 5'RACE template switching produced TCR cDNA carrying a universal primer site and UMIs. TCRdb processed the 5' RACE reads anew with MiXCR; each CDR3 protein has one entry. The sample consists of about 340,000 distinct CDR3 sequences, under 15% of them appearing once. The data derive from a study of T cells after yellow fever vaccination. Trimming at V came to 0 bases and at J to 6 bases, leaving 12 bases not matched to a gene. The CDR3 spans 19 residues. Per germline, CDR1 SGHVS and CDR2 FQNEAQ. Study results and limitations: Weaker overall, the secondary response nonetheless peaked faster (day 5 versus 15). A limited proportion of clonotypes was detected within both the CD4 and CD8 compartments. Post-booster repertoires again held most primary-vaccination clones (roughly 96% CD4, roughly 89% CD8).

The receptor was isolated from a man aged 18 to 29 who received the YFV17D yellow fever vaccine. V and J are TRBV7-8 and TRBJ2-2; TRBD2 agrees at 11 bases. Sequencing was performed on CD4+ T cells sorted from PBMCs, taken 15 days after the yellow fever booster vaccination. The CDR3, as DNA: TGTGCCAGCAGCTTAGCGAGGATAGCGGGGGGGCTTAGTTCCGGGGAGCTGTTTTTT. This sequence encodes CASSLARIAGGLSSGELFF.